The 10 T cell receptor beta chains below come from one sample, sequenced in a study of early T cells in non-severe SARS-CoV-2 infection. One entry per CDR3 protein results from TCRdb running MiXCR on the 5' RACE reads. The repertoire holds 80,000 to 100,000 distinct CDR3 sequences, with approximately 11% as singletons. The material sequenced was whole blood, taken at baseline. Source of these receptors: an adult who was a healthcare worker with PCR-confirmed SARS-CoV-2 infection or an uninfected control (not recorded which).

This clonotype was seen many times. The rearrangement uses TRBV5-6 and TRBJ1-6; TRBD1 matches at 9 bases. The J segment lost 8 bases and the V segment lost 4 bases, leaving 7 bases of the junction unmatched. There are 15 residues in the CDR3. In germline, CDR1 is SGHDT, CDR2 YYEEEE. CDR3: CASSRGQGQYSPLHF. The CDR3 DNA reads TGTGCCAGCAGCCGGGGACAGGGCCAGTATTCACCCCTCCACTTT.

This clonotype was detected many times. This chain uses TRBV11-2 with TRBJ2-2, with no clear D. The CDR3 runs 16 residues. The V gene's germline CDR1 is SGHAT and CDR2 FQNNGV. Between the trimmed V and J ends, which lost 1 base and 6 bases, there was a span of 15 bases. The CDR3 spells CASSLGFQTVSGELFF. The CDR3 region has the DNA TGTGCCAGCAGCTTAGGTTTTCAGACGGTCTCCGGGGAGCTGTTTTTT.

This clonotype was picked up many times. The chain joins TRBV5-6 to TRBJ2-3, with a weak D call TRBD1 (5 bases). The CDR3 extends over 13 amino acids. Between the trimmed V and J ends, which lost 0 bases and 5 bases, there was a span of 7 bases. Germline CDR1 and CDR2: SGHDT and YYEEEE. The CDR3 DNA sequence: TGTGCCAGCAGCTTGGGGACACTAGATACGCAGTATTTT. Amino acids: CASSLGTLDTQYF.

This clonotype has only a few counts. The chain links TRBV30 to TRBJ1-6, with D unclear. Germline V gene lookup returns CDR1 GTSNPN and CDR2 SVGIG (reference sequence). CDR3 size: 14 residues. The V end was cut by 4 bases, the J end by 6 bases, with 13 bases between. The CDR3 DNA reads TGTGCCTGGACGACCGTGGGTATTAATTCACCCCTCCACTTT. It translates to CAWTTVGINSPLHF.

Concerning this clonotype: A junction boundary mismatches the germline segment, possibly from a read error. J is TRBJ1-2 and V is TRBV7-2, with 9 bases that match TRBD1. Germline-derived CDR1 and CDR2 are SGHTA and FQGNSA. The CDR3 covers 14 residues. The CDR3 nucleotides are TGTGTCAGCAGCTTAGGGACAGGGAACTATGGCTACACCTTC. This sequence encodes CVSSLGTGNYGYTF. The full variable domain, its missing parts supplied by reference TRBV7-2 and TRBJ1-2, is GAGVSQSPSNKVTEKGKDVELRCDPISGHTALYWYRQSLGQGLEFLIYFQGNSAPDKSGLPSDRFSAERTGGSVSTLTIQRTQQEDSAVYLCVSSLGTGNYGYTFGSGTRLTVV.

The V call is TRBV19, the J call TRBJ1-5, with 9 bases lining up with TRBD1. This CDR3 is 16 amino acids long. V lost 5 bases and J lost 1; bases outside the gene matches: 6. Germline V gene data show CDR1 as LNHDA and CDR2 as SQIVND (reference sequence). The DNA for the CDR3 is TGTGCCAGTAGTCTGGGACAGGGATCCAGCAATCAGCCCCAGCATTTT. Translating gives CASSLGQGSSNQPQHF.

J is TRBJ2-7 and V is TRBV6-2 or TRBV6-3; 8 positions match TRBD1. V dropped 3 bases and J dropped 3; count of bases not matched to a gene: 7. The length of the CDR3 is 15 residues. CDR1 is MNHEY, CDR2 SVGEGT, per germline. This CDR3 reads CASSYSRTGNYEQYF. CDR3 sequence (DNA): TGTGCCAGCAGTTATTCCAGGACAGGGAACTACGAGCAGTACTTC.

This clonotype was counted ten times or more. The V and J genes are TRBV28 and TRBJ2-1; 13 bases are shared with TRBD2. This CDR3 is built from 16 residues. Looked up from germline, CDR1 is MDHEN and CDR2 is SYDVKM. V lost 5 bases to trimming and J lost 7 bases; unmatched junction nucleotides: 8. In nucleotides, the CDR3 is TGTGCCAGCAGTCCAACCGGGACTAGCGGGATGAATGAGCAGTTCTTC. Encoded protein: CASSPTGTSGMNEQFF.

The chain employs TRBV3-1 and TRBJ2-1; D not resolved. The CDR3 runs to 16 residues. Germline CDR1 reads LGHDT; CDR2 reads YNNKEL (reference sequence). Between the trimmed V and J ends, which lost 0 bases and 7 bases, there was a span of 16 bases. The CDR3 DNA is TGTGCCAGCAGCCAAGAGTTACTACCCGAAGGGAATGAGCAGTTCTTC. This codes for CASSQELLPEGNEQFF.

This clonotype was counted many times. The gene calls are TRBV19 and TRBJ2-5; tentatively, D is TRBD2 (6 bases). Germline CDR1 reads LNHDA; CDR2 reads SQIVND (reference sequence). The CDR3 extends over 14 amino acids. V lost 3 bases, J lost 3 bases, and 11 bases lay in between. The CDR3 protein is CASSIVGGEETQYF. The CDR3 region has the DNA TGTGCCAGTAGTATCGTCGGCGGGGAAGAGACCCAGTACTTC. Using reference TRBV19 and TRBJ2-5 for the parts outside the CDR3, the full variable domain is DGGITQSPKYLFRKEGQNVTLSCEQNLNHDAMYWYRQDPGQGLRLIYYSQIVNDFQKGDIAEGYSVSREKKESFPLTVTSAQKNPTAFYLCASSIVGGEETQYFGPGTRLLVL.